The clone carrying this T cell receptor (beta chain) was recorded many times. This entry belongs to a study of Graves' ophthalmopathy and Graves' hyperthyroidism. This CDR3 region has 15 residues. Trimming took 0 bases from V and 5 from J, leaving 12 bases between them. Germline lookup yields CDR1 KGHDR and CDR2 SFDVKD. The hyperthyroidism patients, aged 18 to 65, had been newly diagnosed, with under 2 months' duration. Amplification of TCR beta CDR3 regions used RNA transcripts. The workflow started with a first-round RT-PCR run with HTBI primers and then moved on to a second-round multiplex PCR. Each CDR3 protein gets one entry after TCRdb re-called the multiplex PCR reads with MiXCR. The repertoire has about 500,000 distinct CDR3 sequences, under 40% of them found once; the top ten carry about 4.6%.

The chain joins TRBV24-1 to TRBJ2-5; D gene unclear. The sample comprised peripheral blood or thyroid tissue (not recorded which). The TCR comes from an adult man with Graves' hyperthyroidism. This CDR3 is CATSDLSVLGETQYF. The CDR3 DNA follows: TGTGCCACCAGTGATTTGAGCGTTTTAGGGGAGACCCAGTACTTC.